Below are 5 T cell receptor beta chains sequenced from a single sample in a study of vaccination and CD4 T cells after COVID-19. The treatment: approximately nine-day PBMC culture with coronavirus spike peptide pools or control peptides (ViraFEST assay). Prior to the COVID-19 pandemic (2011-2018), the unexposed donor's CD4+ T cells were collected. No antigen has been identified for these receptors. With the Oncomine TCR Beta short-read assay, DNA from cultured CD4+ T cells was sequenced. Each CDR3 protein gets one entry after TCRdb re-called the PCR reads with MiXCR. The sample records approximately 7,200 distinct CDR3 sequences, about 40% being singletons. Sequences were obtained from CD4+ T cells from blood, cultured in vitro. The receptor source for this set is a human donor in good health.

V and J are TRBV30 and TRBJ1-1, with D possibly TRBD1 on 5 matching bases. V lost 0 bases and J 5 bases, leaving 13 bases between the germline ends. Germline V gives CDR1 GTSNPN, CDR2 SVGIG (reference sequence). CDR3 length: 14 residues. The CDR3 reads CAWSVFGGETEAFF. CDR3 nucleotide sequence: TGTGCCTGGAGTGTATTTGGGGGGGAGACTGAAGCTTTCTTT.

This clonotype came up a few times. The chain carries TRBV6-1 and TRBJ2-2; maybe TRBD1 (6 bases). CDR1 is MNHNS, CDR2 SASEGT, per germline. Trimming took off 7 bases at V and 4 bases at J, with 16 bases between the two ends. The CDR3 sequence is 15 residues long. CDR3 DNA: TGTGCCAGCACCCCGGCAGGGGTCTCCACCGGGGAGCTGTTTTTT. Amino acids: CASTPAGVSTGELFF.

This sequence joins TRBV20-1 and TRBJ1-3; TRBD1 agrees at 11 bases. CDR1 and CDR2 from the germline V gene are DFQATT and SNEGSKA (reference sequence). The CDR3 is 17 residues long. V shed 4 bases, J shed 0 bases, and the junction held 8 bases outside the gene matches. CDR3 bases: TGCAGTGCTATGGACAGGGGGCCTAACGACTCTGGAAACACCATATATTTT. Its translation is CSAMDRGPNDSGNTIYF.

This clonotype was seen only a few times. The chain joins TRBV10-3 to TRBJ1-1, with a possible D match to TRBD1 (6 bases). This CDR3 region has 15 residues. Germline CDR1 and CDR2: ENHRY and SYGVKD. V lost 6 bases and J lost 1, with 15 bases in between. This chain's CDR3 is CAISGTLFQNTEAFF. The CDR3 DNA is TGTGCCATCAGCGGGACACTTTTTCAGAACACTGAAGCTTTCTTT.

V is TRBV21-1 and J is TRBJ2-3; TRBD2 is the table's D call and was not checked against the DNA. TRBV21-1 is a pseudogene segment. The CDR3 contains 19 residues. CDR3 sequence reads: CASSKGGLVVPLCTDTQYF. The CDR3, as DNA: TGTGCCAGCAGCAAAGGAGGGCTTGTTGTTCCACTTTGCACAGATACGCAGTATTTT.